A selection of T cell receptor beta chains follows, all from one sample in a study of technical replicates of blood from four donors. Sequencing was performed with immunoSEQ multiplex PCR; in TCRdb, only in-frame clones are kept and a portion is missing. Here the sample spans over 85,000 clones, about 95% being singletons. Sequencing input: T cells isolated from PBMCs. The receptors shown here come from a human donor in good health. Each CDR3 is given with its conserved first and last residue. The D gene is left open where the match is weak. Rows may omit the clone size; those that give it use once, few, many or a size class.

CASSMRVTEAFF,TGTGCCAGCAGCATGAGGGTCACTGAAGCTTTCTTT,-,TRBV5-8,TRBJ1-1,-
CASSWSGPNTGELFF,TGCGCCAGCAGCTGGAGCGGGCCGAACACCGGGGAGCTGTTTTTT,-,TRBV4-1,TRBJ2-2,-
CAIVSGQGVADTQYF,TGTGCCATCGTGTCGGGACAGGGGGTGGCAGATACGCAGTATTTT,TRBD1,TRBV10-3,TRBJ2-3,-
CASSLGGYYGYTF,TGTGCCAGCAGCTTAGGAGGGTACTATGGCTACACCTTC,-,TRBV11-3,TRBJ1-2,-
CASSEWGTGGGQGEQFF,TGCGCCAGCAGCGAATGGGGGACGGGTGGGGGCCAGGGAGAGCAGTTCTTC,-,TRBV5-1,TRBJ2-1,-
CASSLRLADYEQYF,TGTGCCAGCAGCCTCCGACTAGCGGACTACGAGCAGTACTTC,TRBD2,TRBV7-2,TRBJ2-7,-
CASSGWTGTGYTF,TGTGCCAGCAGTGGGTGGACAGGGACTGGCTACACCTTC,TRBD1,TRBV6-5,TRBJ1-2,-
CSVERGNLGETQYF,TGCAGCGTTGAAAGGGGGAATCTAGGGGAGACCCAGTACTTC,-,TRBV29-1,TRBJ2-5,-
CSVEEAGVRTDTQYF,TGCAGCGTTGAAGAAGCGGGAGTCAGGACAGATACGCAGTATTTT,TRBD2,TRBV29-1,TRBJ2-3,-
CASSPTSTRPNEQFF,TGTGCCAGCAGCCCGACTAGCACTCGCCCCAATGAGCAGTTCTTC,TRBD2,TRBV11-3,TRBJ2-1,-
CSVSPPDRGLNEQFF,TGCAGCGTTTCCCCCCCGGACAGGGGGTTGAATGAGCAGTTCTTC,TRBD1,TRBV29-1,TRBJ2-1,-
CASSQEIVTGDNQPQHF,TGCGCCAGCAGCCAAGAAATAGTTACAGGGGACAATCAGCCCCAGCATTTT,TRBD1,TRBV4-1,TRBJ1-5,-
CASSPGYEQYF,TGTGCCAGCAGCCCCGGCTACGAGCAGTACTTC,-,TRBV7-9,TRBJ2-7,-
CASRHTSGAGELFF,TGTGCCAGCAGGCACACTAGCGGGGCCGGGGAGCTGTTTTTT,TRBD2,TRBV7-3,TRBJ2-2,once
CASSSPGQGTYEQYF,TGTGCCAGTAGTTCACCGGGACAGGGTACCTACGAGCAGTACTTC,TRBD1,TRBV19,TRBJ2-7,few
CASSIQGQGFYEQYF,TGTGCCAGCTCGATCCAGGGCCAGGGATTCTACGAGCAGTACTTC,-,TRBV14,TRBJ2-7,-
CATSLRGNTEAFF,TGTGCCACCAGCCTACGTGGGAACACTGAAGCTTTCTTT,-,TRBV15,TRBJ1-1,once
CSALQGAVHGYTF,TGCAGCGCGTTACAGGGGGCTGTTCACGGCTACACCTTC,TRBD1,TRBV29-1,TRBJ1-2,-
CASSLGRAHLNEQFF,TGTGCCAGCAGCTTAGGGAGGGCCCATTTGAATGAGCAGTTCTTC,-,TRBV7-2,TRBJ2-1,-
CASSSPSGRGGNEQFF,TGTGCCAGCAGTTCTCCTAGCGGGAGGGGGGGGAATGAGCAGTTCTTC,TRBD2,TRBV6-5,TRBJ2-1,-
CASSEARELNNEQFF,TGTGCCAGCAGTGAAGCGCGGGAGCTTAACAATGAGCAGTTCTTC,TRBD2,TRBV6-1,TRBJ2-1,once
CASRENIITLREQYF,TGTGCCAGCAGAGAAAACATTATTACATTGAGGGAGCAGTACTTC,-,TRBV27,TRBJ2-7,-